Reported below is one T cell receptor (beta chain). Its antigen remains unknown. The PCR ran on 60 Vbeta and 13 Jbeta primers. Profiling relied on immunoSEQ multiplex PCR, and the TCRdb table lists in-frame clones only, not all of them. The sample contains about 120,000 clones, 60% to 85% of which appear only once. Donors in the study were healthy people who gave bone marrow. This specimen comes from a study of cytomegalovirus exposure and HLA in healthy donors. Study-level results: Per a prior analysis, the majority of TCR beta V segments were productive roughly 90% or roughly 30% of the time. According to reports, the classifier identified cytomegalovirus status with high specificity and sensitivity. Roughly even sequencing depth across donors was the assumption behind the presence/absence analyses.

The CDR3 has 12 residues. Trimming took off 2 bases at V and 4 bases at J, with 8 bases between the two ends. The germline gives CDR1 GTSNPN, CDR2 SVGIG (reference sequence). The V call is TRBV30, the J call TRBJ1-2; D possibly corresponds to TRBD1 (6 bases). Input material: PBMCs. The source is a woman aged 40 to 50 in good health and CMV-seropositive. This CDR3 reads CAWSTGSYGYTF. CDR3 in DNA: TGTGCCTGGAGTACAGGGTCCTATGGCTACACCTTC.